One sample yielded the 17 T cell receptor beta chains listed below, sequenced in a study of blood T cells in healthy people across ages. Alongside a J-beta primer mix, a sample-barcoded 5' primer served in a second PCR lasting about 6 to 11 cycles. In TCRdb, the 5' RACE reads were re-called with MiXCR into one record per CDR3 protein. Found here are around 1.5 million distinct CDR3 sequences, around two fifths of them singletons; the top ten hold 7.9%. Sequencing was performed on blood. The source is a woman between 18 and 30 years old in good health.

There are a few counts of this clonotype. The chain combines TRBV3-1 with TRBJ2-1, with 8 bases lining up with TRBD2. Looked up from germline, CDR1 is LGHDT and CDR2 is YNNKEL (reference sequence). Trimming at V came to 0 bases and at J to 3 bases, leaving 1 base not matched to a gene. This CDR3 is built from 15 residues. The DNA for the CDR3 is TGTGCCAGCAGCCAAGAGGGGACTAGCTACAATGAGCAGTTCTTC. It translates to CASSQEGTSYNEQFF.

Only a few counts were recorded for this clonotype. CDR3 region: CASSPLAERWETQYF. CDR3 sequence (DNA): TGCGCCAGCAGCCCGTTAGCGGAGCGGTGGGAGACCCAGTACTTC. This sequence joins TRBV4-1 and TRBJ2-7, with D possibly being TRBD2 (6 bases). The J call is doubtful: the DNA matches TRBJ2-5 better. In germline, CDR1 is MGHRA, CDR2 YSYEKL. The CDR3 covers 15 residues.

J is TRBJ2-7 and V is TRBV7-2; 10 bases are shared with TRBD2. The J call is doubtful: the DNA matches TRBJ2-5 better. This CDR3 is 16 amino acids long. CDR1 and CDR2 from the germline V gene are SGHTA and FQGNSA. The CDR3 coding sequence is TGTGCCAGCAGCTTGACCGGGACTAGCGTTCAGAAGACCCAGTACTTC. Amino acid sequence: CASSLTGTSVQKTQYF.

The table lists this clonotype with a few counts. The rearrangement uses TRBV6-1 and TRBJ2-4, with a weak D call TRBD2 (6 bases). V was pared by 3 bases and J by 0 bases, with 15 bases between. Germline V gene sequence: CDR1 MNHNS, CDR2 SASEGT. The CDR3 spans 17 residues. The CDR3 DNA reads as TGTGCCAGCAGTGACCGCGGAGGGGAATTAGCCAAAAACATTCAGTACTTC. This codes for CASSDRGGELAKNIQYF.

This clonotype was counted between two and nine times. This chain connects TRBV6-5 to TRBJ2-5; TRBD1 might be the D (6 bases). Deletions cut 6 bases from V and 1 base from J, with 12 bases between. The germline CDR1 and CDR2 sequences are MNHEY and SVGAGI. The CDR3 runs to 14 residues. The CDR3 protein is CASSKTGPQETQYF. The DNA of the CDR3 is TGTGCCAGCAGCAAAACAGGGCCCCAAGAGACCCAGTACTTC.

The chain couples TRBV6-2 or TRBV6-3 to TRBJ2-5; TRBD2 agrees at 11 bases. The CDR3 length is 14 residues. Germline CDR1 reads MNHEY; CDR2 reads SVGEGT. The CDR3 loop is CVSRPGLAVETQYF. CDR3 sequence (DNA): TGTGTTAGCAGGCCGGGACTAGCGGTGGAGACCCAGTACTTC.

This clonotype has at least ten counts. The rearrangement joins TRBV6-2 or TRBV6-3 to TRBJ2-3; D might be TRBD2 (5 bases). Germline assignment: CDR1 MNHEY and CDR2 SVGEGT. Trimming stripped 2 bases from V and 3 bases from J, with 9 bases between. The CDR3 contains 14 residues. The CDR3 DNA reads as TGTGCCAGCAGTTACGCCCTAGCAACAGATACGCAGTATTTT. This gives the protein CASSYALATDTQYF.

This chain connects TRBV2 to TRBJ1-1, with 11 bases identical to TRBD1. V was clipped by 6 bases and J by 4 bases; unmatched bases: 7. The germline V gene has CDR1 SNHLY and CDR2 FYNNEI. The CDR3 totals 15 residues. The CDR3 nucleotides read TGTGCCAGCAGCTTTGCCGGGACAGGGGGCACTGAAGCTTTCTTT. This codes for CASSFAGTGGTEAFF. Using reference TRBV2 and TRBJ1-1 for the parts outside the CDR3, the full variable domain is EPEVTQTPSHQVTQMGQEVILRCVPISNHLYFYWYRQILGQKVEFLVSFYNNEISEKSEIFDDQFSVERPDGSNFTLKIRSTKLEDSAMYFCASSFAGTGGTEAFFGQGTRLTVV.

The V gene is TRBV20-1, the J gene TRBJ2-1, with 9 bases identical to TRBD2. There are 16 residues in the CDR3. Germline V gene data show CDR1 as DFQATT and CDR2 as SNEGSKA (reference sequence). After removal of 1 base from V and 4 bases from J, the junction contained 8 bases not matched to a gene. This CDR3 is CSARGSQAGGYNEQFF. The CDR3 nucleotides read TGCAGTGCTAGAGGGTCACAGGCGGGAGGGTACAATGAGCAGTTCTTC.

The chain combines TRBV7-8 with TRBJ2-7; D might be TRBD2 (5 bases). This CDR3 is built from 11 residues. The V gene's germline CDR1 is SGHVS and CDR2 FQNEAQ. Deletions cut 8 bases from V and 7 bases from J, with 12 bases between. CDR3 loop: CASGTGNEQYF. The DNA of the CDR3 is TGTGCCAGCGGAACGGGAAATGAGCAGTACTTC.

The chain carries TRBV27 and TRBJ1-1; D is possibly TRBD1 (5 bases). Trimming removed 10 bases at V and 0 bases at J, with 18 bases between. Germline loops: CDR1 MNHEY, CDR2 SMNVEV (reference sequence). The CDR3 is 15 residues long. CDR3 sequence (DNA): TGTGCCACCCGGCGGGACGGGCAAATGAACACTGAAGCTTTCTTT. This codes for CATRRDGQMNTEAFF.

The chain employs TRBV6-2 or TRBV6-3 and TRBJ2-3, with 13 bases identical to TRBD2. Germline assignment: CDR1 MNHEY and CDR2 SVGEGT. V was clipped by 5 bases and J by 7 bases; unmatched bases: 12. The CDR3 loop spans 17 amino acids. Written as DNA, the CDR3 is TGTGCCAGCAGTCCCAAGCCAACTAGCGGGAGGGCCCATACGCAGTATTTT. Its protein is CASSPKPTSGRAHTQYF.

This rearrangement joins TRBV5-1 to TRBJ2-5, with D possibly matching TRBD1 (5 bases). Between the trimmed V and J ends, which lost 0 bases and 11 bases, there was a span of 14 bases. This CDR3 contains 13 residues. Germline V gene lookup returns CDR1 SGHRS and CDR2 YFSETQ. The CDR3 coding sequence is TGCGCCAGCAGCTTGGTGGCGGACAATGAGCAGTACTTC. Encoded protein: CASSLVADNEQYF. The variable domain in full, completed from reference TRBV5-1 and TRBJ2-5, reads KAGVTQTPRYLIKTRGQQVTLSCSPISGHRSVSWYQQTPGQGLQFLFEYFSETQRNKGNFPGRFSGRQFSNSRSEMNVSTLELGDSALYLCASSLVADNEQYFGPGTRLLVL.

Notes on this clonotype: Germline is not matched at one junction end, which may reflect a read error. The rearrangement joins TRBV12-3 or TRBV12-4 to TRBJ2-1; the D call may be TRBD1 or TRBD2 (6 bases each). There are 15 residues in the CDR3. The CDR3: CTSSFQGTGYNEQFF. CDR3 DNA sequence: TGTACCAGCAGTTTCCAGGGGACTGGGTACAATGAGCAGTTCTTC.

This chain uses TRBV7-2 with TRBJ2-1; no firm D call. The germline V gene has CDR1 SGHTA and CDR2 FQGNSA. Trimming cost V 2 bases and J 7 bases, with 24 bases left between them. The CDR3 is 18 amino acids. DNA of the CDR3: TGTGCCAGCAGCTTATTTAGGCCCCTCACGTCCCATCTGAATGAGCAGTTCTTC. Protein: CASSLFRPLTSHLNEQFF.

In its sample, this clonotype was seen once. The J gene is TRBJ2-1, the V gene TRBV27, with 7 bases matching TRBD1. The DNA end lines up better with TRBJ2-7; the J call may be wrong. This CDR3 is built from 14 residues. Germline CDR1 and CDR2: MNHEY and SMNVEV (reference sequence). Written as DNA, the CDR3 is TGTGCCAGCAGTCACAGGACAGGCTACAATGAGCAGTACTTC. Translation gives CASSHRTGYNEQYF.

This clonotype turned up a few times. In nucleotides, the CDR3 is TGCAGTCCTTTGCCCGCAGGGGGCGTAGGGTATGGCTACACCTTC. Encoded protein: CSPLPAGGVGYGYTF. The chain recombines TRBV20-1 with TRBJ1-2; TRBD1 matches 8 bases. The germline V gene has CDR1 DFQATT and CDR2 SNEGSKA (reference sequence). The CDR3 runs to 15 residues. J gave up 5 bases and V 8 bases, and 16 bases lay outside the gene matches.